What follows are 24 T cell receptor beta chains derived from one specimen sequenced in a study of blood T cell repertoires in COVID-19. TCRdb keeps only in-frame clones here, not all; method: immunoSEQ multiplex PCR. The profile shows about 97,000 clones, around 92% of them singletons. Sequencing was performed on peripheral blood. Every receptor here comes from a man aged 50-59 years with active COVID-19.

This sequence joins TRBV4-1 and TRBJ2-1; D not resolved. Germline CDR1 and CDR2: MGHRA and YSYEKL. V was cut by 0 bases and J by 2 bases, with 8 bases left in between. This CDR3 spans 15 amino acids. The CDR3 reads CASSQDSSAYNEQFF. CDR3 bases: TGCGCCAGCAGCCAAGATAGCAGCGCCTACAATGAGCAGTTCTTC.

The chain has TRBV3-1 (or the pseudogene TRBV3-2) and TRBJ1-5; tentative D call: TRBD1 (5 bases). This CDR3 is 14 amino acids long. V lost 2 bases to trimming and J lost 2 bases, with 7 bases between them. Germline assignment: CDR1 LGHDT and CDR2 YNNKEL (reference sequence). The CDR3 protein is CASSQQGGNQPQHF. CDR3 nucleotide sequence: TGTGCCAGCAGCCAACAGGGTGGCAATCAGCCCCAGCATTTT.

This chain uses TRBV15 with TRBJ2-1; D is unresolved. CDR1 is LNHNV, CDR2 YYDKDF, per germline (reference sequence). Deletions cut 3 bases from V and 0 bases from J, with 12 bases between. The CDR3 runs 16 residues. In DNA form, the CDR3 reads TGTGCCACCAGCAGGGTGGGCGCGAGCTCCTACAATGAGCAGTTCTTC. Protein sequence: CATSRVGASSYNEQFF.

This clone came up once. The chain is built from TRBV10-1 and TRBJ2-1, with TRBD2 matching 9 bases. J was trimmed by 2 bases and V by 6 bases; bases with no gene match: 14. The CDR3 covers 18 residues. The germline V gene encodes CDR1 WNHNN and CDR2 SYGVQD (reference sequence). The CDR3 loop is CASRKVAGGTQTYNEQFF. The DNA for the CDR3 is TGCGCCAGCAGGAAGGTGGCGGGAGGGACACAAACCTACAATGAGCAGTTCTTC.

The gene calls are TRBV28 and TRBJ1-5, with D hard to call. The germline CDR1 and CDR2 sequences are MDHEN and SYDVKM. V gave up 6 bases and J gave up 5 bases, with 11 bases separating them. This CDR3 contains 13 residues. The CDR3, as DNA: TGTGCCAGCAGACTGGTCCTGGATCAGCCCCAGCATTTT. Amino acids: CASRLVLDQPQHF.

The chain recombines TRBV6-5 with TRBJ2-3; perhaps TRBD2 as D (6 bases). V lost 5 bases, J lost 5 bases, and 14 bases lay in between. The CDR3 consists of 14 residues. Germline V gene sequence: CDR1 MNHEY, CDR2 SVGAGI. The CDR3 spells CASSRAGGGDTQYF. The CDR3, as DNA: TGTGCCAGCAGTAGAGCGGGCGGTGGAGATACGCAGTATTTT.

This chain uses TRBV5-4 with TRBJ1-5; no definite D call. V lost 0 bases, J lost 11 bases, and 9 bases lay in between. Germline V gene lookup returns CDR1 SGHNT and CDR2 YYREEE (reference sequence). This CDR3 has 12 residues. CDR3 bases: TGTGCCAGCAGCTTGGATACGGGGACCCAGCATTTT. This sequence encodes CASSLDTGTQHF. The full variable domain, in which reference TRBV5-4 and TRBJ1-5 provide the parts outside the CDR3, is ETGVTQSPTHLIKTRGQQVTLRCSSQSGHNTVSWYQQALGQGPQFIFQYYREEENGRGNFPPRFSGLQFPNYSSELNVNALELDDSALYLCASSLDTGTQHFGDGTRLSIL.

V and J are TRBV7-6 and TRBJ1-5; TRBD1 matches 10 bases. The CDR3 is made up of 17 amino acids. Germline-derived CDR1 and CDR2 are SGHVS and FNYEAQ. V lost 5 bases, J lost 5 bases, and 12 bases stayed unmatched. The CDR3 nucleotides read TGTGCCAGCAGCCCTAGTGGACTGACAGGGGGCTATCAGCCCCAGCATTTT. Translating gives CASSPSGLTGGYQPQHF. The full variable domain, with the rest looked up from reference TRBV7-6 and TRBJ1-5, is GAGVSQSPRYKVTKRGQDVALRCDPISGHVSLYWYRQALGQGPEFLTYFNYEAQQDKSGLPNDRFSAERPEGSISTLTIQRTEQRDSAMYRCASSPSGLTGGYQPQHFGDGTRLSIL.

The V call is TRBV11-2, the J call TRBJ1-1; 9 bases fit TRBD1. V lost 0 bases, J lost 5 bases, and 7 bases stayed unmatched. There are 16 residues in the CDR3. Germline CDR1 reads SGHAT; CDR2 reads FQNNGV. The CDR3 DNA sequence: TGTGCCAGCAGCTTAGACAACAGGGGGCGAAGAACTGAAGCTTTCTTT. Encoded protein: CASSLDNRGRRTEAFF. Using reference TRBV11-2 and TRBJ1-1 for the parts outside the CDR3, the full variable domain is EAGVAQSPRYKIIEKRQSVAFWCNPISGHATLYWYQQILGQGPKLLIQFQNNGVVDDSQLPKDRFSAERLKGVDSTLKIQPAKLEDSAVYLCASSLDNRGRRTEAFFGQGTRLTVV.

The chain has TRBV30 and TRBJ2-5; possible D gene TRBD1, 5 bases. CDR1 GTSNPN and CDR2 SVGIG come from the germline V gene (reference sequence). Trimming cost V 3 bases and J 5 bases, with 13 bases left between them. This CDR3 is built from 13 residues. In nucleotides, the CDR3 is TGTGCCTGGAGGAATGCAGGGTCGGAGACCCAGTACTTC. It is translated as CAWRNAGSETQYF.

The chain links TRBV7-9 to TRBJ2-5; 9 nucleotides align to TRBD1. The CDR3 totals 14 residues. Unmatched junction bases numbered 4, after V lost 3 bases and J lost 5 bases. Germline CDR1 reads SEHNR; CDR2 reads FQNEAQ (reference sequence). The CDR3 bases are TGTGCCAGCAGCTTCACAGGGGGCGAGGAGACCCAGTACTTC. Protein product: CASSFTGGEETQYF.

The gene calls are TRBV27 and TRBJ2-7, with TRBD1 matching over 7 bases. V lost 4 bases and J lost 8; bases outside the gene matches: 11. CDR1 is MNHEY, CDR2 SMNVEV, per germline (reference sequence). The CDR3 has 14 amino acids. The CDR3 DNA reads TGTGCCAGCAGTTCGCTCGAGGGGGCTTTCAAGCAGTACTTC. It translates to CASSSLEGAFKQYF.

V and J are TRBV28 and TRBJ1-5; D is uncertain. Germline assignment: CDR1 MDHEN and CDR2 SYDVKM. V was trimmed by 6 bases and J by 10 bases, leaving 13 bases between them. This CDR3 region has 12 residues. CDR3 nucleotides: TGTGCCAGCAGCCGTCCCCGGGAACCCCAGCATTTT. Translated, it gives CASSRPREPQHF. The full variable domain, its missing parts supplied by reference TRBV28 and TRBJ1-5, is DVKVTQSSRYLVKRTGEKVFLECVQDMDHENMFWYRQDPGLGLRLIYFSYDVKMKEKGDIPEGYSVSREKKERFSLILESASTNQTSMYLCASSRPREPQHFGDGTRLSIL.

The V gene is TRBV10-3, the J gene TRBJ2-7; maybe TRBD1 (5 bases). CDR3 length equals 15 residues. Trimming cost V 2 bases and J 0 bases, with 11 bases left between them. Germline V gives CDR1 ENHRY, CDR2 SYGVKD. CDR3 nucleotides: TGTGCCATCAGTGAGACAGGACAACCCTCCTACGAGCAGTACTTC. The encoded protein is CAISETGQPSYEQYF.

This clone was seen just once. The chain links TRBV18 to TRBJ2-3; the match to TRBD2 covers 14 bases. The J segment lost 10 bases and the V segment lost 3 bases, leaving 3 bases of the junction unmatched. The germline CDR1 and CDR2 sequences are KGHSH and LQKENI. This CDR3 is 14 amino acids long. The CDR3 DNA follows: TGTGCCAGCTCACCGGGACTAGCGGGAGAGCCGCAGTATTTT. This translates into CASSPGLAGEPQYF.

This rearrangement joins TRBV11-3 to TRBJ1-1; 7 nucleotides align to TRBD1. Germline assignment: CDR1 SGHNT and CDR2 YENEEA. CDR3 length: 17 amino acids. Unmatched junction bases numbered 12, after V lost 2 bases and J lost 3 bases. The CDR3 loop reads CASSLTLGTARDTEAFF. CDR3 in DNA: TGTGCCAGCAGCTTAACACTCGGGACAGCGAGGGACACTGAAGCTTTCTTT.

J is TRBJ1-2 and V is TRBV28; D is unclear. Germline CDR1 and CDR2: MDHEN and SYDVKM. V was trimmed by 6 bases and J by 4 bases, leaving 12 bases between them. CDR3 length: 13 residues. CDR3 in amino acids: CASSPGLFYGYTF. CDR3 coding DNA: TGTGCCAGCAGCCCTGGACTCTTCTATGGCTACACCTTC.

The rearrangement links TRBV2 to TRBJ1-4; TRBD1 might be the D (6 bases). The CDR3 covers 14 residues. CDR1 is SNHLY and CDR2 is FYNNEI in the germline V gene. The germline V and J ends were trimmed by 8 bases and 3 bases, with 13 bases remaining between them. CDR3 loop: CASRRGGSNEKLFF. DNA of the CDR3: TGTGCCAGCCGGCGGGGGGGCTCTAATGAAAAACTGTTTTTT.

The chain is built from TRBV15 and TRBJ1-5; maybe TRBD1 (5 bases). The CDR3 has 16 residues. The germline V gene encodes CDR1 LNHNV and CDR2 YYDKDF (reference sequence). V was trimmed by 0 bases and J by 3 bases, leaving 12 bases between them. The CDR3 loop reads CATSRDRANSNQPQHF. Here the CDR3 DNA reads TGTGCCACCAGCAGAGACAGGGCTAACTCCAATCAGCCCCAGCATTTT.

The rearrangement joins TRBV27 to TRBJ2-1, with 12 bases aligning to TRBD2. The V segment lost 3 bases and the J segment 3 bases; nucleotides outside the gene matches: 3. The CDR3 is 16 residues long. Germline V CDR1 and CDR2: MNHEY, SMNVEV (reference sequence). For the CDR3, the DNA is TGTGCCAGCAGTTTCAGACTAGCGGGAGACTACAATGAGCAGTTCTTC. Translation: CASSFRLAGDYNEQFF.

This clone has just a few counts. The rearrangement links TRBV30 to TRBJ1-6, with 7 bases aligning to TRBD1. Germline V lookup: CDR1 GTSNPN, CDR2 SVGIG (reference sequence). Unmatched junction bases numbered 7, after V lost 3 bases and J lost 8 bases. The CDR3 extends over 14 amino acids. In DNA form, the CDR3 reads TGTGCCTGGAGCCCCAGGGGGAATGATTCACCCCTCCACTTT. It encodes CAWSPRGNDSPLHF. Drawing the rest from reference TRBV30 and TRBJ1-6, the complete variable domain is SQTIHQWPATLVQPVGSPLSLECTVEGTSNPNLYWYRQAAGRGLQLLFYSVGIGQISSEVPQNLSASRPQDRQFILSSKKLLLSDSGFYLCAWSPRGNDSPLHFGNGTRLTVT.

The rearrangement links TRBV5-6 to TRBJ1-6; tentative D call: TRBD1 (6 bases). Trimming removed 4 bases at V and 7 bases at J, with 15 bases between. The CDR3 covers 15 residues. CDR1 and CDR2 from the germline V gene are SGHDT and YYEEEE. CDR3 bases: TGTGCCAGCAGCACCACAGGGAATAGGAATTCACCCCTCCACTTT. It translates to CASSTTGNRNSPLHF. The variable domain in full, with the rest retrieved from reference TRBV5-6 and TRBJ1-6, is DAGVTQSPTHLIKTRGQQVTLRCSPKSGHDTVSWYQQALGQGPQFIFQYYEEEERQRGNFPDRFSGHQFPNYSSELNVNALLLGDSALYLCASSTTGNRNSPLHFGNGTRLTVT.

The chain uses TRBV28 and TRBJ2-7, with D possibly being TRBD1 (5 bases). CDR3 length: 13 residues. Germline V gene lookup returns CDR1 MDHEN and CDR2 SYDVKM. Trimming took off 5 bases at V and 0 bases at J, with 8 bases between the two ends. CDR3 amino acids: CASSPQVSYEQYF. For the CDR3, the DNA is TGTGCCAGCAGTCCACAGGTCTCCTACGAGCAGTACTTC. The whole variable domain, remainder taken from reference TRBV28 and TRBJ2-7, is DVKVTQSSRYLVKRTGEKVFLECVQDMDHENMFWYRQDPGLGLRLIYFSYDVKMKEKGDIPEGYSVSREKKERFSLILESASTNQTSMYLCASSPQVSYEQYFGPGTRLTVT.

V and J are TRBV11-1 and TRBJ2-7; D perhaps matches TRBD2 (6 bases). The CDR3 is 14 amino acids. CDR1 SGHAT and CDR2 FQDESV come from the germline V gene (reference sequence). Trimming pared 5 bases from V and 1 base from J, leaving 12 bases between. The CDR3 reads CASSGRDSSYEQYF. CDR3 DNA sequence: TGTGCCAGCAGCGGAAGGGACTCTTCCTACGAGCAGTACTTC. Combining the CDR3 with reference TRBV11-1 and TRBJ2-7 gives the whole variable domain EAEVAQSPRYKITEKSQAVAFWCDPISGHATLYWYRQILGQGPELLVQFQDESVVDDSQLPKDRFSAERLKGVDSTLKIQPAELGDSAMYLCASSGRDSSYEQYFGPGTRLTVT.